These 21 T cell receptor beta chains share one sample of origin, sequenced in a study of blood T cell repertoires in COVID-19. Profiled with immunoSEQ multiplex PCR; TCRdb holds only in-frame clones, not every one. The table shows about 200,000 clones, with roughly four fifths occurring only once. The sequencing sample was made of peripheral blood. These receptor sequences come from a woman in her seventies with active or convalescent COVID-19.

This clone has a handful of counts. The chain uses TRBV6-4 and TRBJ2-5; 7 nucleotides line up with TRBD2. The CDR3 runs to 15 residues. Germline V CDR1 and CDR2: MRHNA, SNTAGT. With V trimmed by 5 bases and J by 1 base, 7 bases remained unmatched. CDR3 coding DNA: TGTGCCAGCAGTCCCGGGGGAGGGCCCCAAGAGACCCAGTACTTC. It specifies CASSPGGGPQETQYF.

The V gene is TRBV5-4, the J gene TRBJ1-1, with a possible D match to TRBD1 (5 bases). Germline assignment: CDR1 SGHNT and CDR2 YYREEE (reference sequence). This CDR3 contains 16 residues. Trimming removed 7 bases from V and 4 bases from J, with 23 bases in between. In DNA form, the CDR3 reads TGTGCCAGCGCTAATGTAAAAAGCTCAGGGCCCACTGAAGCTTTCTTT. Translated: CASANVKSSGPTEAFF.

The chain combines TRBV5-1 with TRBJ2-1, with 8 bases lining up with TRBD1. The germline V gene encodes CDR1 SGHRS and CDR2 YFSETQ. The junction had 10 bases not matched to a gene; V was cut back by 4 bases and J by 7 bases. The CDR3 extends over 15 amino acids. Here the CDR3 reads CASSARQGLQNEQFF. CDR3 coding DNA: TGCGCCAGCAGCGCCCGACAGGGGCTACAAAATGAGCAGTTCTTC.

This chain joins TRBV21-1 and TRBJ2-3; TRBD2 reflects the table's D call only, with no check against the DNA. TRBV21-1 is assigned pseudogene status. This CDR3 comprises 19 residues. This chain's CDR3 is CASSKLSQSPRRSTDTQYF. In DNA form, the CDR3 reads TGTGCCAGCAGCAAGTTGAGCCAATCGCCTCGGAGATCCACAGATACGCAGTATTTT.

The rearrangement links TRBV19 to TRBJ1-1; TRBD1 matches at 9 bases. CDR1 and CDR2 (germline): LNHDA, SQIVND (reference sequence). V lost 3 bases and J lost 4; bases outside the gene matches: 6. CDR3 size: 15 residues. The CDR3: CASSMTGQGSTEAFF. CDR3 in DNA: TGTGCCAGTAGTATGACGGGACAGGGTAGCACTGAAGCTTTCTTT.

The CDR3 coding sequence is TGTGCCAGCAGTGGGTGTTCGGGATGCGAGCAGTACTTC. Translated, it gives CASSGCSGCEQYF. The chain has TRBV2 and TRBJ2-7, with D perhaps matching TRBD2 (5 bases). CDR3 length: 13 amino acids. CDR1 is SNHLY and CDR2 is FYNNEI in the germline V gene. V was cut by 4 bases and J by 6 bases, with 13 bases left in between.

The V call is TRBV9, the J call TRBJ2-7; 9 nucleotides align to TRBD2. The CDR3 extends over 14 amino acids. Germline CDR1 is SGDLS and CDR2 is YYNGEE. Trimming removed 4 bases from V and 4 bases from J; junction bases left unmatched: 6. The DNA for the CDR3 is TGTGCCAGCAGCAATAGCGGGAGTGGATACGAGCAGTACTTC. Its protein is CASSNSGSGYEQYF.

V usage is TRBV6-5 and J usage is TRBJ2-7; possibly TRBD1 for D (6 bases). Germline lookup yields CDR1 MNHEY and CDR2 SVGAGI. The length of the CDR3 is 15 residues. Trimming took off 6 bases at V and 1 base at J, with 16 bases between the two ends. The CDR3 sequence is CASSPDSRGSYEQYF. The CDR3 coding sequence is TGTGCCAGCAGCCCCGATTCCAGGGGTTCCTACGAGCAGTACTTC.

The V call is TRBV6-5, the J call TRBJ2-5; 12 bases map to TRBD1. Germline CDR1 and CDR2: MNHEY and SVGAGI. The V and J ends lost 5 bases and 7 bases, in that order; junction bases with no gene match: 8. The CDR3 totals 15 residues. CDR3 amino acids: CASSPGQGAVGTQYF. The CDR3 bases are TGTGCCAGCAGTCCGGGACAGGGGGCTGTGGGGACCCAGTACTTC.

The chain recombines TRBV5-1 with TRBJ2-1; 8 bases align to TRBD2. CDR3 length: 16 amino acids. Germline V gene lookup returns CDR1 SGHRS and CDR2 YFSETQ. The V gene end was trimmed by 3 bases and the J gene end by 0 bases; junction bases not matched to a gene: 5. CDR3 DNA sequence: TGCGCCAGCAGCTCCTTAGCGGGGCCCTCCTACAATGAGCAGTTCTTC. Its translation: CASSSLAGPSYNEQFF.

The CDR3 DNA reads as TGTGCCAGCAGTTACTCGCCAGATGGCTACACCTTC. This sequence encodes CASSYSPDGYTF. This rearrangement joins TRBV6-6 to TRBJ1-2; no definite D call. The germline V and J ends were trimmed by 0 bases and 6 bases, with 5 bases remaining between them. Germline CDR1 is MNHNY and CDR2 is SVGAGI (reference sequence). CDR3 size: 12 residues.

This chain's CDR3 is CASSVQDTQYF. The CDR3 DNA reads as TGTGCCAGCAGCGTCCAGGATACGCAGTATTTT. The chain joins TRBV9 to TRBJ2-3; no firm D call. Trimming pared 2 bases from V and 6 bases from J, leaving 4 bases between. The CDR3 covers 11 residues. Germline CDR1 and CDR2: SGDLS and YYNGEE.

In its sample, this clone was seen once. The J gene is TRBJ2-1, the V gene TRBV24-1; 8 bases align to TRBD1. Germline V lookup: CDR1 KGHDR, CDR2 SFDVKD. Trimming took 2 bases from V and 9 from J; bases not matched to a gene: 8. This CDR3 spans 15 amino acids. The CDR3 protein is CATSDSGTGLVEQFF. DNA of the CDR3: TGTGCCACCAGTGATTCCGGGACAGGTCTTGTTGAGCAGTTCTTC.

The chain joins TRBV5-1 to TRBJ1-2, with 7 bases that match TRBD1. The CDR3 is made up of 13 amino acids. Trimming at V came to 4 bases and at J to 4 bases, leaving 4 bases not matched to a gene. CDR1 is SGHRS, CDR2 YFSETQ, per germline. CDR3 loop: CASSEEGAYGYTF. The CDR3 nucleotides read TGCGCCAGCAGCGAGGAGGGGGCCTATGGCTACACCTTC.

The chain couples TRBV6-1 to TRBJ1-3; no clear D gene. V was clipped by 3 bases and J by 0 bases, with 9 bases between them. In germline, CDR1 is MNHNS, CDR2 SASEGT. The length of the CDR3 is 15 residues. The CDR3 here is CASSDLWSSGNTIYF. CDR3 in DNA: TGTGCCAGCAGTGACCTGTGGAGCTCTGGAAACACCATATATTTT.

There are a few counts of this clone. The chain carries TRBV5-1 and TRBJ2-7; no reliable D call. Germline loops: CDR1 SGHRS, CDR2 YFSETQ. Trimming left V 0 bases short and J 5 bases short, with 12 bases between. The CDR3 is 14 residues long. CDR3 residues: CASSLGPLGDEQYF. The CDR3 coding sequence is TGCGCCAGCAGCTTGGGACCACTGGGCGACGAGCAGTACTTC.

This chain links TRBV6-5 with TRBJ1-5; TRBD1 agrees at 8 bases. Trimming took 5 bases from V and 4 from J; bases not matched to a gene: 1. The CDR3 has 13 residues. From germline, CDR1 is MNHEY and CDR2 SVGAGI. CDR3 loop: CASSRQGNQPQHF. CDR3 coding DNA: TGTGCCAGCAGTCGACAGGGGAATCAGCCCCAGCATTTT.

CDR3 sequence (DNA): TGTGCCAGTAGTGCGGCGGGACAGGGGGACTACGAGCAGTACTTC. This encodes CASSAAGQGDYEQYF. The V call is TRBV19, the J call TRBJ2-7, with TRBD1 identical over 11 bases. Germline CDR1 reads LNHDA; CDR2 reads SQIVND (reference sequence). Germline trimming cut 5 bases from V and 3 bases from J; bases unmatched to any gene: 6. The CDR3 spans 15 residues.

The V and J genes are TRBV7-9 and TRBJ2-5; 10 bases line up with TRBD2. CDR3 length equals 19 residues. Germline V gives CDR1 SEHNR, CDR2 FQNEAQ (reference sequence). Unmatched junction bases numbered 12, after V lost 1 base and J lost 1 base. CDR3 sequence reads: CASSLGRTSGRGTQETQYF. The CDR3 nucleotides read TGTGCCAGCAGCTTAGGGAGGACTAGCGGCCGGGGGACCCAAGAGACCCAGTACTTC.

Here the CDR3 DNA reads TGTGCCAGCAGTGAACCGGAGGGTGGCTACACCTTC. Residues: CASSEPEGGYTF. The gene calls are TRBV6-1 and TRBJ1-2; D not certain. CDR3 length: 12 amino acids. With 2 bases removed from V and 7 bases from J, the gap between germline ends came to 8 bases. The germline CDR1 and CDR2 sequences are MNHNS and SASEGT.

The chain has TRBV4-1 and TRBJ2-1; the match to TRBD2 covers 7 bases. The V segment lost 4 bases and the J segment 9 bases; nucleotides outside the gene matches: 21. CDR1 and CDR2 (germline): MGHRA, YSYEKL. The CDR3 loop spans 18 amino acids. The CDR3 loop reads CASSRRWEGLPKVGEQFF. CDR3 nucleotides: TGCGCCAGCAGCCGCAGGTGGGAGGGACTACCCAAGGTGGGTGAGCAGTTCTTC.